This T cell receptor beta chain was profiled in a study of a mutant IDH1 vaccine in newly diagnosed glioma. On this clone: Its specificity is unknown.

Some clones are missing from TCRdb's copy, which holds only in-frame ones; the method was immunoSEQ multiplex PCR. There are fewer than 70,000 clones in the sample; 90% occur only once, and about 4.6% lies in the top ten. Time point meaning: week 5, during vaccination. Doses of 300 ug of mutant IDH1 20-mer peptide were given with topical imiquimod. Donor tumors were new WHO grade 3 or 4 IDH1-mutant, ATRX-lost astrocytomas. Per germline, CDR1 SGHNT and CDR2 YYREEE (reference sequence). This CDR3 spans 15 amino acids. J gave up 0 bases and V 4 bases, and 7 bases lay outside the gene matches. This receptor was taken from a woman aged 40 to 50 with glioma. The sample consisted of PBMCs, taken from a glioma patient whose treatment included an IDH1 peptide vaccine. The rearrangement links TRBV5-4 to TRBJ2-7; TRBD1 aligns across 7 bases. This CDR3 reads CASSAGWDSSYEQYF. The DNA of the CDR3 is TGTGCCAGCAGCGCCGGTTGGGACAGCTCCTACGAGCAGTACTTC.